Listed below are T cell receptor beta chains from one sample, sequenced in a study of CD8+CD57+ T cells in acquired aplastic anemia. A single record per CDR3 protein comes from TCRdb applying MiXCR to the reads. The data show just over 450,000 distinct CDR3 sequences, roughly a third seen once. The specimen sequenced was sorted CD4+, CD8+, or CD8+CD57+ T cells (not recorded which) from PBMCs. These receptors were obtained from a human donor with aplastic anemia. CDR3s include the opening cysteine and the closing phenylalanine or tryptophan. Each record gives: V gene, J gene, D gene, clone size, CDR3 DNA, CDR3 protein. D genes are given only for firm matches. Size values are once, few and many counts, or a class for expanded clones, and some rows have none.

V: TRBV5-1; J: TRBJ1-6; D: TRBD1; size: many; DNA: TGCGCCAGCCAGGAGACAGGGCCTAATTCACCCCTCCACTTT; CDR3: CASQETGPNSPLHF
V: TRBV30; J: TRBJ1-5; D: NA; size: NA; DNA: TGTGCCTGGAGTGTACCGGAAAATAGCAATCAGCCCCAGCATTTT; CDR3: CAWSVPENSNQPQHF
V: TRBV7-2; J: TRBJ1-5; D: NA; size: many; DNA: TGTGCCAGCAGCTTAGTTCTAAATCAGCCCCAGCATTTT; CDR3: CASSLVLNQPQHF
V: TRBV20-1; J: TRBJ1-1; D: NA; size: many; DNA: TGCAGTGCTAAACGGATGAACACTGAAGCTTTCTTT; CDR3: CSAKRMNTEAFF
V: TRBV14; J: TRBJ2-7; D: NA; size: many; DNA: TGTGCCAGCAGCCAGGCGATTGGGGCAGTCTACGAGCAGTACTTC; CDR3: CASSQAIGAVYEQYF
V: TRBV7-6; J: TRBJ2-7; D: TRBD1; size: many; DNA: TGTGCCAGCAGCTTAGACAGGGGACGCGAGCAGTACTTC; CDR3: CASSLDRGREQYF
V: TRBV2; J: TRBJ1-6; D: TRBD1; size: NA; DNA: TGTGCCAGCAGTGCACTAGGCCGGACAGGGGATTCACCCCTCCACTTT; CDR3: CASSALGRTGDSPLHF
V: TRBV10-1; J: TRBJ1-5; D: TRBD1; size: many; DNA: TGCGCCAGCAGAATGACAGGGGACGGTCAGCCCCAGCATTTT; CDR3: CASRMTGDGQPQHF
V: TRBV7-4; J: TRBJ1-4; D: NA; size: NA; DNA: TGTGCCAGCAGCGTAGTCGCTAATGAAAAACTGTTTTTT; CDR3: CASSVVANEKLFF
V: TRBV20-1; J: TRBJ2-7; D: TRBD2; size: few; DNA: TGCAGTGCTAGAGATTTTCGCGGGACTAGCGGGAGAAACACCTACGAGCAGTACTTC; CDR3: CSARDFRGTSGRNTYEQYF
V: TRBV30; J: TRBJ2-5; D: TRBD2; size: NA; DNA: TGTGCCTGGAAACGTGGGATCGGGGGGGAGACCCAGTACTTC; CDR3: CAWKRGIGGETQYF
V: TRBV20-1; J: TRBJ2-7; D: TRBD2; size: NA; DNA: TGCAGTGCTAGAGGGGGGGTGGGTTCTAGCGGACGCTACGAGCAGTACTTC; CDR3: CSARGGVGSSGRYEQYF
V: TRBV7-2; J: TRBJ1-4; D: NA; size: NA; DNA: TGTGCCAGCAGCTTAGGTCCTGCAACTAATGAAAAACTGTTTTTT; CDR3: CASSLGPATNEKLFF
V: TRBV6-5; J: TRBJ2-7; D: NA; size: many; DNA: TGTGCCAGCAGTTACTCGATCGATTACGACGCCTACGAGCAGTACTTC; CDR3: CASSYSIDYDAYEQYF
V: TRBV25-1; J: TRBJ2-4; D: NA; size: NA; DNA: TGTGCCAGCAGTGAGAGGAACCAACCCTTCTTAGCCAAAAACATTCAGTACTTC; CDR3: CASSERNQPFLAKNIQYF
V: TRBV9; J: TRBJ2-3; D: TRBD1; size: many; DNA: TGTGCCAGCAGCGTAGGACAGGGTTCTAGCACAGATACGCAGTATTTT; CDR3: CASSVGQGSSTDTQYF
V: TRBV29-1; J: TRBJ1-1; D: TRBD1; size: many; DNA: TGCAGCGTGAGACAGGGGAGGGAAACTGAAGCTTTCTTT; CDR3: CSVRQGRETEAFF
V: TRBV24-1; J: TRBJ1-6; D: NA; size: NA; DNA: TGTGCCACCAGTGAAGGGCCTCGGGCACCCCTCCACTTT; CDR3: CATSEGPRAPLHF
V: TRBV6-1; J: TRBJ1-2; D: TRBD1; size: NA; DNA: TGTGCCAGCAGTGAAGGACAGGGAGGGTATGGCTACACCTTC; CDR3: CASSEGQGGYGYTF
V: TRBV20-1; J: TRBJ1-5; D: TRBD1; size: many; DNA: TGCAGTGCTAGGGTTGGGACAGGGGGAAATCAGCCCCAGCATTTT; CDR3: CSARVGTGGNQPQHF
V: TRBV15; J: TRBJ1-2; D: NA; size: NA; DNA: TGTGCCATTCGATCCGGGGGGGACCCATATGGCTACACCTTC; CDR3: CAIRSGGDPYGYTF
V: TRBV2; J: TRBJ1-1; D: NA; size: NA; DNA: TGTGCCAGCAGGTCCCCGGGGAATGGCACTGAAGCTTTCTTT; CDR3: CASRSPGNGTEAFF
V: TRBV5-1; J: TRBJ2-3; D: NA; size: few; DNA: TGCGCCAGCAGCTCCCTGACTGGCGGAAGCGTTCCAGATACGCAGTATTTT; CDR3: CASSSLTGGSVPDTQYF
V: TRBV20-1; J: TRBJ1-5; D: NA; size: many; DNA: TGCAGTGCCCAGAACAGGGCAAATCAGCCCCAGCATTTT; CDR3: CSAQNRANQPQHF
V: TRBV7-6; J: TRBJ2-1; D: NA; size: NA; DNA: TGTGCCAGCAGCTTGGTGGGGCTTACACGGGGGATCCAGAAGTTCTTC; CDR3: CASSLVGLTRGIQKFF
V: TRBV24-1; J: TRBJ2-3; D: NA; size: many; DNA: TGTGCCACCAGTGATTTGGTACAGGGCACAGATACGCAGTATTTT; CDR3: CATSDLVQGTDTQYF
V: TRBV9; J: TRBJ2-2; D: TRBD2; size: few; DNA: TGTGCCAGCAGCGTAGAGCCGAGCGGGAGGAACACCGGGGAGCTGTTTTTT; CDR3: CASSVEPSGRNTGELFF
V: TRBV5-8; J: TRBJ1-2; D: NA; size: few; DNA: TGTGCCAGCAGCCCGGACAGCCACTATGGCTACACCTTC; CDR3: CASSPDSHYGYTF
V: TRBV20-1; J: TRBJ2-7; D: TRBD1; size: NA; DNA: TGCAGTGCTACTGAAGGACAGGCGAACTCCTACGAGCAGTACTTC; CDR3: CSATEGQANSYEQYF
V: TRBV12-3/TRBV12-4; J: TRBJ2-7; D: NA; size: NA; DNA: TGTGCCAGCAGTTTAGAGGGCCCCCGGGCCCACGAGCAGTACTTC; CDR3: CASSLEGPRAHEQYF
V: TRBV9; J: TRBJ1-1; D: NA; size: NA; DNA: TGTGCCAGCAGCCCAAGCCGGGACGGACGGAACACTGAAGCTTTCTTT; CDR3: CASSPSRDGRNTEAFF
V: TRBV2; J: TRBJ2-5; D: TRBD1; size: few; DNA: TGTGCCAGCAGACCCGGGACAGCGATCCAAGAGACCCAGTACTTC; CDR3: CASRPGTAIQETQYF
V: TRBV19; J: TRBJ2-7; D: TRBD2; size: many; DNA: TGTGCCAGTAGTTTGGGACTAGCGGACGAGCAGTACTTC; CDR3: CASSLGLADEQYF
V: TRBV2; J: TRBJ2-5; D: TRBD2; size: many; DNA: TGTGCCAGCAAAGCGGGAGGGCTTGAGACCCAGTACTTC; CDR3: CASKAGGLETQYF
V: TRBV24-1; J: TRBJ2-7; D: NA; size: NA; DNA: TGTGCCACCAGTGACTCCAGGGGTTCCTACGAGCAGTACTTC; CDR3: CATSDSRGSYEQYF
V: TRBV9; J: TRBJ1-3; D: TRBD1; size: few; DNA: TGTGCCAGCAGCGTTCAGACAGGGTCCTCTGGAAACACCATATATTTT; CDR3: CASSVQTGSSGNTIYF
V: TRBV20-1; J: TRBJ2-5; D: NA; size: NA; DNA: TGCAGTGCTTTGGACGGTAAAGAGACCCAGTACTTC; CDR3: CSALDGKETQYF
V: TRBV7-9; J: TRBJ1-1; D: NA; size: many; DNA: TGTGCCAGCAGCTTCTCATTAGAGACTGAAGCTTTCTTT; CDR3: CASSFSLETEAFF
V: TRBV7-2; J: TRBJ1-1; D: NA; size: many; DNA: TGTGCCAGCAGCTTAACACAGCTCATGAACACTGAAGCTTTCTTT; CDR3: CASSLTQLMNTEAFF
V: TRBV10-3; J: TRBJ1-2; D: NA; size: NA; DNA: TGTGCCAGCAGCAGGGACGGCTGCACCTTC; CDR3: CASSRDGCTF
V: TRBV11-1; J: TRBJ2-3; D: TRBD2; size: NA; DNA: TGTGCCAGCAGCTTACCCGGGGCTAGCGGGTCTGACGGCACAGATACGCAGTATTTT; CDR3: CASSLPGASGSDGTDTQYF
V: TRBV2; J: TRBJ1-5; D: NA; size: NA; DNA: TGTGCCAGCAGTGAAGTTGGGGGAGCGACGCCCCAGCATTTT; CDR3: CASSEVGGATPQHF
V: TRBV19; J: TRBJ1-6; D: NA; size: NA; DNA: TGTGCCAGTAGCTCCTCAGGAGGGAATAATTCACCCCTCCACTTT; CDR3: CASSSSGGNNSPLHF
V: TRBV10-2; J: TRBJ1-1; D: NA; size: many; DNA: TGCGCCAGCAGTGGGACCACCACTGAAGCTTTCTTT; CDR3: CASSGTTTEAFF
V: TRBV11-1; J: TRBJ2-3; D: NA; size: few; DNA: TGTGCCAACAGCCCGCCCCCTGAGGACTCGAATACGCAGTATTTT; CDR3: CANSPPPEDSNTQYF
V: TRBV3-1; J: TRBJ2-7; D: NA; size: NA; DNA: TGTGCCAGCCAAAACGGTGCGGGTTACGAGCAGTACTTC; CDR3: CASQNGAGYEQYF
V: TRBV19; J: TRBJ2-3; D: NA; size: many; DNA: TGTGCCAGTAGTATGGGCAGGGGGGCAGATACGCAGTATTTT; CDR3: CASSMGRGADTQYF
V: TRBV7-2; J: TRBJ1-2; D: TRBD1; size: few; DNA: TGTGCCAGCAGCTTAGTGCTGGCAGGGGGAAAAGTTTATGGCTACACCTTC; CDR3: CASSLVLAGGKVYGYTF
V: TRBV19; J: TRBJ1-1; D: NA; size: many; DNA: TGTGCCAGTAGTACCCGGACTGATCTTGAAGCTTTCTTT; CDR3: CASSTRTDLEAFF
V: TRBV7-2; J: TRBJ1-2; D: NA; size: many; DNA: TGTGCCAGCAGCTTAACCCCCGGCGGGGAAAGGGGCGACGGCTACACCTTC; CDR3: CASSLTPGGERGDGYTF
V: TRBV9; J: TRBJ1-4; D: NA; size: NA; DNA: TGTGCCAGCAGCGAAAGGGGTTACAGTCAACGGACCGAAAAACTGTTTTTT; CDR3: CASSERGYSQRTEKLFF
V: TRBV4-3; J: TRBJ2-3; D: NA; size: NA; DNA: TGCGCCAGCAGCCAGGTACCGCAGGGCACAGATACGCAGTATTTT; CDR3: CASSQVPQGTDTQYF